The source of this T cell receptor (beta chain) is a study of Tregs in tolerant kidney transplant recipients. Study results and limitations: Biological reproducibility was not directly addressed in this study.

The ends were cut back, 6 bases at V and 5 bases at J, with 14 bases in the middle. The CDR3 loop spans 13 amino acids. From germline, CDR1 is LNHDA and CDR2 SQIVND (reference sequence). Using immunoSEQ multiplex PCR, the repertoire was profiled, and TCRdb retains in-frame clones only, with some absent. The sample yields 240,000 or so clones, around 81% seen once. Concerning this clone itself: Its antigen is unknown.

The TCR comes from a human donor in good health. J is TRBJ2-7 and V is TRBV19; perhaps TRBD1 as D (5 bases). Material: CD4+ T cells from blood. The CDR3 nucleotides read TGTGCCAGTAGCATTACAGGTAGCAACGAGCAGTACTTC. It specifies CASSITGSNEQYF.